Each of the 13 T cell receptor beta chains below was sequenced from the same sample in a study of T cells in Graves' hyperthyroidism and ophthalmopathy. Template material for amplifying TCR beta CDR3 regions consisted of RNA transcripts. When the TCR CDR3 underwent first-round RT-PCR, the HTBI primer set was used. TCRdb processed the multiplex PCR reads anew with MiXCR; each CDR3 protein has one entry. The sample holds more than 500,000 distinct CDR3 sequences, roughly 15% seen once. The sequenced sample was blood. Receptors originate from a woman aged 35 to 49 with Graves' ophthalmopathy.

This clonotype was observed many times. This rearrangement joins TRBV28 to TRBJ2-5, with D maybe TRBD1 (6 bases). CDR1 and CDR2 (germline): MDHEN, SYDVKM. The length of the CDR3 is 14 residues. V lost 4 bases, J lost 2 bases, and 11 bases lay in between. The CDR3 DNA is TGTGCCAGCAGTTCTCCAGGGGCGCAAGAGACCCAGTACTTC. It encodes CASSSPGAQETQYF.

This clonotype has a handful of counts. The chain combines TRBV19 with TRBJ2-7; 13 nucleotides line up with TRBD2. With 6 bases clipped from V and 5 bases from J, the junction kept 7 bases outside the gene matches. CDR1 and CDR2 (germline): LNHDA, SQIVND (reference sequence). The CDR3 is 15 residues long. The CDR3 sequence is CASSSKLAGGDEQYF. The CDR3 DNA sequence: TGTGCCAGTAGCTCCAAACTAGCGGGAGGGGACGAGCAGTACTTC.

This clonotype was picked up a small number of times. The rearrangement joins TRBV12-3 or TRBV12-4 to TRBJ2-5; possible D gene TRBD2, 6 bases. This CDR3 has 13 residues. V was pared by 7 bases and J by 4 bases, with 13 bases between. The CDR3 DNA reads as TGTGCCAGCAAGACTAGTTCGGGAGAGACCCAGTACTTC. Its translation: CASKTSSGETQYF.

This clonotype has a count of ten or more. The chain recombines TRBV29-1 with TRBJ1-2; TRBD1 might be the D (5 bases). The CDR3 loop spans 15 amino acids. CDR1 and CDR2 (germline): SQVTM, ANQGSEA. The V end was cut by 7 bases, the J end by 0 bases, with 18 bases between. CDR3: CSAIPRQTSNYGYTF. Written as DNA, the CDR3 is TGCAGCGCCATCCCACGACAGACGTCTAACTATGGCTACACCTTC.

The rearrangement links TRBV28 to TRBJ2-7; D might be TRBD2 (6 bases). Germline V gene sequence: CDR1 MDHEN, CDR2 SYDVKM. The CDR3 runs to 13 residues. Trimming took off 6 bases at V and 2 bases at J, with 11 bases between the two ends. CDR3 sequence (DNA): TGTGCCAGCAGCGGACTATCACCCTACGAGCAGTACTTC. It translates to CASSGLSPYEQYF. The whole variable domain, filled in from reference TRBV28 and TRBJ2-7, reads DVKVTQSSRYLVKRTGEKVFLECVQDMDHENMFWYRQDPGLGLRLIYFSYDVKMKEKGDIPEGYSVSREKKERFSLILESASTNQTSMYLCASSGLSPYEQYFGPGTRLTVT.

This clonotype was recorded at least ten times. The CDR3 here is CARQPGLAGIYEQYF. In DNA, the CDR3 is TGTGCCAGGCAACCGGGACTAGCGGGGATCTACGAGCAGTACTTC. This chain connects TRBV6-2 or TRBV6-3 to TRBJ2-7; 13 nucleotides align to TRBD2. The length of the CDR3 is 15 residues. In germline, CDR1 is MNHEY, CDR2 SVGEGT. Losses at the gene ends were 9 bases for V and 3 bases for J; bases not matched to a gene: 8.

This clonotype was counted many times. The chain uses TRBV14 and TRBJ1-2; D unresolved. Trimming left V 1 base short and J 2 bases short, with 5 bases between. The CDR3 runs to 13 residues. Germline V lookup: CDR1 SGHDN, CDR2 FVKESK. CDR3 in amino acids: CASSQGLNYGYTF. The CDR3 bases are TGTGCCAGCAGCCAAGGACTGAACTATGGCTACACCTTC.

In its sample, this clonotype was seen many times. In DNA form, the CDR3 reads TGTGCCAGCAGCCTGATCCGGGACAGGGGTGGCTACACCTTC. Encoded protein: CASSLIRDRGGYTF. The rearrangement links TRBV27 to TRBJ1-2; 10 nucleotides match TRBD1. The germline CDR1 and CDR2 sequences are MNHEY and SMNVEV (reference sequence). This CDR3 has 14 amino acids. Germline trimming cut 6 bases from V and 7 bases from J; bases unmatched to any gene: 8.

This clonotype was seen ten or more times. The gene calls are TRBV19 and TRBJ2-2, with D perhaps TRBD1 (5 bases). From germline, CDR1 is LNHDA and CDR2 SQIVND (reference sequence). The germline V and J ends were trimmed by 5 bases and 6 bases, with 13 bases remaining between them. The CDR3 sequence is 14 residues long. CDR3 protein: CASSLPTDSGELFF. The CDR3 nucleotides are TGTGCCAGTAGTCTCCCGACAGACTCCGGGGAGCTGTTTTTT.

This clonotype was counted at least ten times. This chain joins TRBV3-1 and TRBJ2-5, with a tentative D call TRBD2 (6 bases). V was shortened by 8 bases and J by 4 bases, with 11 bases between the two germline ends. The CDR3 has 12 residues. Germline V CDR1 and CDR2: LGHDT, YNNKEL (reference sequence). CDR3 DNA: TGTGCCAGCCCTCGGAGGGGAGAGACCCAGTACTTC. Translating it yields CASPRRGETQYF.

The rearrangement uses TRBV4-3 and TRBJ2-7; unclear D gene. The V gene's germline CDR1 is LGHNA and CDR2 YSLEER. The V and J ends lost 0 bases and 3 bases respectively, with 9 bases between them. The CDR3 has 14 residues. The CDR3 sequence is CASSQDKANYEQYF. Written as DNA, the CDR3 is TGCGCCAGCAGCCAAGATAAGGCTAACTACGAGCAGTACTTC.

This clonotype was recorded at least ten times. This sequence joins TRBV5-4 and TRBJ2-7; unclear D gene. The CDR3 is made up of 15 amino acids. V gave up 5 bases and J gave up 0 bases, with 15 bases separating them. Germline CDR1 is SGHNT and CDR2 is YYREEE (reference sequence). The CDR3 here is CASSSRSATSYEQYF. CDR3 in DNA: TGTGCCAGCAGTTCCAGGTCGGCCACCTCCTACGAGCAGTACTTC.

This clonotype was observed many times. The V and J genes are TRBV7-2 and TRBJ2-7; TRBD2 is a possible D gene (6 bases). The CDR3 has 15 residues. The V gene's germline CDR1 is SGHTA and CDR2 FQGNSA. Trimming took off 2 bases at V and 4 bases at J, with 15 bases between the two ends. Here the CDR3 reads CASSLRRGFMYEQYF. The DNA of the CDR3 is TGTGCCAGCAGCTTACGGAGGGGATTTATGTACGAGCAGTACTTC.